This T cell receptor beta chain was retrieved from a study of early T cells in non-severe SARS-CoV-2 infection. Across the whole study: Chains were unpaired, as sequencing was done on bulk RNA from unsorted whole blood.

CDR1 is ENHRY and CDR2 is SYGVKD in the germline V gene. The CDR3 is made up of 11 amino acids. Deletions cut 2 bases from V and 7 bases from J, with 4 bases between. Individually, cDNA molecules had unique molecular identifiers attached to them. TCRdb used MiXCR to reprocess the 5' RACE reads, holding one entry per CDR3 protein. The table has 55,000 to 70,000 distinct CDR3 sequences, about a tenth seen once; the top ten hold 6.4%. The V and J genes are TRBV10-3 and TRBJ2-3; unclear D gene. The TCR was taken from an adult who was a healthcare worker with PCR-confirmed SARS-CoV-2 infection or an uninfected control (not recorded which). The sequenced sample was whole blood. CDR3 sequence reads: CAISERYTQYF. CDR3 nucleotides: TGTGCCATCAGTGAGCGATATACGCAGTATTTT.